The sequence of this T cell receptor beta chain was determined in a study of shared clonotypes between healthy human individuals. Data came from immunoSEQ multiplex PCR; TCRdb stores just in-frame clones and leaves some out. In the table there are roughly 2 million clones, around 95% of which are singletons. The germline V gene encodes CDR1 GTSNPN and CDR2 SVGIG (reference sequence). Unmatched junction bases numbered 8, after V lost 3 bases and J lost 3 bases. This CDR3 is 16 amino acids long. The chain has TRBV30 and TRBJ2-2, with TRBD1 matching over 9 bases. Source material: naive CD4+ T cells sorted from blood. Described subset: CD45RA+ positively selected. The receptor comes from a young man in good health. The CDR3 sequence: CAWRSRGTGYTGELFF. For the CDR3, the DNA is TGTGCCTGGAGATCCCGTGGGACAGGGTACACCGGGGAGCTGTTTTTT.